The 3 T cell receptor beta chains below were found in one sample sequenced in a study of blood T cell repertoires in COVID-19. Profiled with immunoSEQ multiplex PCR; TCRdb holds only in-frame clones, not every one. The sample records 300,000 to 450,000 clones, about 89% being singletons. The sequencing sample was made of PBMCs or T cells enriched from blood (not recorded which). The receptor source for this set is a man aged 35 to 55 in a cohort exposed to, infected with or recovered from COVID-19 (not recorded which).

The chain is built from TRBV5-1 and TRBJ2-7; 8 bases are shared with TRBD1. The germline V gene has CDR1 SGHRS and CDR2 YFSETQ. The CDR3 runs 13 residues. J gave up 4 bases and V 7 bases, and 7 bases lay outside the gene matches. The CDR3 loop reads CASAGTGGYEQYF. CDR3 in DNA: TGCGCCAGCGCCGGGACAGGAGGTTACGAGCAGTACTTC.

The chain couples TRBV30 to TRBJ1-3, with D hard to call. CDR3 length: 12 amino acids. Deletions cut 0 bases from V and 3 bases from J, with 3 bases between. CDR1 and CDR2 (germline): GTSNPN, SVGIG (reference sequence). CDR3 sequence (DNA): TGTGCCTGGAGTGTCCGTGGAAACACCATATATTTT. Protein product: CAWSVRGNTIYF. Looking up the rest from reference TRBV30 and TRBJ1-3 gives the full variable domain: SQTIHQWPATLVQPVGSPLSLECTVEGTSNPNLYWYRQAAGRGLQLLFYSVGIGQISSEVPQNLSASRPQDRQFILSSKKLLLSDSGFYLCAWSVRGNTIYFGEGSWLTVV.

A single count supports this clone. J is TRBJ1-2 and V is TRBV7-9; the D gene is possibly TRBD1 (6 bases). From germline, CDR1 is SEHNR and CDR2 FQNEAQ (reference sequence). The CDR3 totals 15 residues. Trimming removed 7 bases at V and 6 bases at J, with 21 bases between. CDR3 sequence reads: CASKPSFGGPHGYTF. The CDR3 region has the DNA TGTGCCAGCAAACCCTCTTTTGGGGGCCCCCATGGCTACACCTTC.